This entry features one T cell receptor beta chain sequence. Its target is not known. This record belongs to a study of shared clonotypes between healthy human individuals. Turning to the study itself: Per donor, three plates held CD4 naive cells, three held CD4 memory, two held CD8 naive and one held CD8 memory. The study's findings and limits: Among non-shared clonotypes, generation probabilities were lower than among those shared by all four donors. Even with large depth, rarefaction showed that sorted-subset sequencing was incomplete.

Splitting of each subset's genomic DNA was done evenly across several immunoSEQ plates. Measured with immunoSEQ multiplex PCR; TCRdb has only the in-frame clones, and not every one. The table includes nearly 1,000,000 clones, 76% detected once. The CDR3 is made up of 14 amino acids. Germline-derived CDR1 and CDR2 are SGHTA and FQGNSA. V lost 3 bases, J lost 2 bases, and 10 bases lay in between. The origin of this receptor is a man younger than 35 in good health. Sample: memory CD4+ T cells sorted from blood. Subset noted: CD45RA-negative fraction. The V and J genes are TRBV7-2 and TRBJ1-2; D is unresolved. The CDR3 coding sequence is TGTGCCAGCAGCTTTGGGGTGAACAACTATGGCTACACCTTC. It translates to CASSFGVNNYGYTF.